This T cell receptor (beta chain) emerged from a study of T cells after yellow fever vaccination. Study background: Preparation of fractions with low cell numbers was performed using SMART-Seq v4 Ultra Low Input.

Of note for this clonotype: Its antigen is not known.

Study results and caveats: Post-booster samples contained most primary-vaccination clones (approximately 96% CD4, almost 90% CD8). A secondary response was less intense yet reached its peak sooner, at day 5 versus 15.

Germline V gives CDR1 SGHTA, CDR2 FQGNSA. The V gene lost 5 bases and the J gene lost 2 bases, with 11 bases spanning the gap. The CDR3 loop spans 14 amino acids. Universal primer sites and UMIs were introduced during 5'RACE template-switching synthesis of TCR cDNA. TCRdb called the 5' RACE reads again in MiXCR, with one record for every CDR3 protein. Among hundreds of thousands of distinct CDR3 sequences, 6.2% were seen once, and the ten largest hold approximately 16%. This sequence joins TRBV7-2 and TRBJ2-3, with D possibly matching TRBD2 (5 bases). Sample: PBMCs, taken 5 days after the yellow fever booster vaccination. The sequence was obtained from a man aged 25 to 45 who received the YFV17D yellow fever vaccine. The CDR3 bases are TGTGCCAGCAGCCTCCGGGGTCACACAGATACGCAGTATTTT. This translates into CASSLRGHTDTQYF.